The T cell receptor (beta chain) under discussion was sequenced for a study of CD8 T cells in Susac syndrome. In this sample, this clonotype turned up once. Random-hexamer reverse transcription was applied to about 0.5 to 1 ug RNA. Multiplex immunoSEQ PCR targeted 54 Vbeta and 13 Jbeta TCR beta segments. TCRdb processed the immunoSEQ multiplex PCR reads anew with MiXCR; each CDR3 protein has one entry. This sample has 100,000 to 150,000 distinct CDR3 sequences, with around 94% found just once. Sequencing was performed on CD4+ T cells from PBMCs. The receptor was derived from a human donor in good health.

The chain's CDR3 is CASRAGRGETQYF. DNA of the CDR3: TGTGCCAGCAGGGCGGGTCGTGGAGAGACCCAGTACTTC. This chain joins TRBV2 and TRBJ2-5; a possible D gene is TRBD2 (5 bases). The length of the CDR3 is 13 residues. From germline, CDR1 is SNHLY and CDR2 FYNNEI. V lost 6 bases, J lost 4 bases, and 12 bases lay in between.